This T cell receptor (beta chain) was obtained from a study of T cells expressing NK-cell markers. Study summary: One of eight sequenced donors was HCMV-seronegative; the other seven were seropositive.

Template switching by 5'RACE with UMIs generated the TCR beta cDNA. From the 5' RACE reads, TCRdb lists one entry per CDR3 protein and no DNA. In total, the table holds about 550,000 distinct CDR3 sequences. In the case of this clonotype: Its specificity is not known.

This CDR3 has 17 residues. Regarding the study as a whole: The contribution of dominant NKG2C+ clonotypes to CD8+ T cells in a handful of donors was roughly 1.0-7.5%. Researchers report these clonotypes also headed the CD3+CD56-NKG2C+ fraction in several donors.

The chain combines TRBV12-3 or TRBV12-4 with TRBJ2-3; without DNA, the TCRdb call of TRBD1 cannot be checked. Sample: blood T cells: a sorted CD56 or NKG2C T cell subset, CD4+ or CD8+ T cells, or bulk PBMC T cells (not recorded which). The sequence derives from a young man in good health. This chain's CDR3 is CASTYSPGTGFIDTQYF.